Following are 30 T cell receptor beta chains from one sample sequenced in a study of blood T cell repertoires in COVID-19. TCRdb's copy holds only in-frame clones and misses some; the assay was immunoSEQ multiplex PCR. The sample lists around 69,000 clones; approximately 92% were seen once. Sample: peripheral blood. The receptors originated from a woman aged 45-65 years with active COVID-19.

The rearrangement joins TRBV6-4 to TRBJ2-2; the D gene is possibly TRBD2 (5 bases). CDR1 MRHNA and CDR2 SNTAGT come from the germline V gene. The V gene lost 6 bases and the J gene lost 6 bases, with 11 bases spanning the gap. The CDR3 is 13 residues long. CDR3 loop: CASSQSGAGELFF. The DNA for the CDR3 is TGTGCCAGCAGCCAATCCGGGGCCGGGGAGCTGTTTTTT.

This clone was observed once. The genes are TRBV5-6 and TRBJ1-2; D is possibly TRBD1 (5 bases). CDR3 size: 14 residues. Germline V gives CDR1 SGHDT, CDR2 YYEEEE. Deletions cut 5 bases from V and 0 bases from J, with 11 bases between. Written as DNA, the CDR3 is TGTGCCAGCAGTTCTCAGGGTTCTAACTATGGCTACACCTTC. Translation: CASSSQGSNYGYTF.

The chain carries TRBV18 and TRBJ2-5, with 14 bases fitting TRBD2. The V gene's germline CDR1 is KGHSH and CDR2 LQKENI. The CDR3 length is 17 residues. The V segment lost 2 bases and the J segment 3 bases; nucleotides outside the gene matches: 5. CDR3 nucleotide sequence: TGTGCCAGCTCACCAAAGCCGGGACTAGCGGGAGAAGAGACCCAGTACTTC. This gives the protein CASSPKPGLAGEETQYF.

The V and J genes are TRBV10-3 and TRBJ2-7, with D perhaps matching TRBD2 (6 bases). The V and J ends lost 10 bases and 3 bases respectively, with 16 bases between them. Per germline, CDR1 ENHRY and CDR2 SYGVKD. This CDR3 region has 13 residues. CDR3 nucleotide sequence: TGTGCCAGCGTCCGGGACTCGAACTACGAGCAGTACTTC. Its translation: CASVRDSNYEQYF.

V and J are TRBV6-2 or TRBV6-3 and TRBJ2-7; D perhaps matches TRBD2 (7 bases). The V end lost 2 bases, the J end lost 9 bases, and 11 bases lay between the germline ends. Per the germline V gene, CDR1 is MNHEY and CDR2 is SVGEGT. This CDR3 has 12 residues. CDR3 nucleotides: TGTGCCAGCAGTTACAGGCGGGGGCTGCAGTACTTC. Protein: CASSYRRGLQYF.

This clone has just a few counts. For the CDR3, the DNA is TGTGCCAGCAGCTTAGCGGAGGTAGCGGATGGCTACACCTTC. Amino acids: CASSLAEVADGYTF. The rearrangement joins TRBV7-9 to TRBJ1-2; D is ambiguous. The ends were cut back, 0 bases at V and 6 bases at J, with 11 bases in the middle. CDR3 length equals 14 residues. The germline V gene encodes CDR1 SEHNR and CDR2 FQNEAQ (reference sequence).

The rearrangement links TRBV5-6 to TRBJ1-2, with D unclear. V lost 3 bases, J lost 2 bases, and 17 bases lay in between. Looked up from germline, CDR1 is SGHDT and CDR2 is YYEEEE. CDR3 size: 16 residues. The CDR3 protein is CASSSHQLTPNYGYTF. For the CDR3, the DNA is TGTGCCAGCAGCTCACATCAACTAACACCGAACTATGGCTACACCTTC.

J is TRBJ1-4 and V is TRBV3-1 (or the pseudogene TRBV3-2), with D uncertain. This CDR3 contains 14 residues. Germline V gene sequence: CDR1 LGHDT, CDR2 YNNKEL (reference sequence). The ends were cut back, 6 bases at V and 3 bases at J, with 11 bases in the middle. The CDR3, as DNA: TGTGCCAGCAGATACAGAGCTTCTAATGAAAAACTGTTTTTT. Translation: CASRYRASNEKLFF.

The V and J genes are TRBV6-4 and TRBJ2-7; the D gene is possibly TRBD2 (7 bases). The germline CDR1 and CDR2 sequences are MRHNA and SNTAGT. The CDR3 runs to 15 residues. The ends were cut back, 6 bases at V and 5 bases at J, with 20 bases in the middle. The CDR3 sequence is CASSPGAGAADEQYF. The CDR3 DNA reads TGTGCCAGCAGCCCCGGGGCGGGGGCTGCCGACGAGCAGTACTTC.

The CDR3 bases are TGTGCCAGCAGTCTAAAGCACAGGGAGACCCAGTACTTC. Its translation: CASSLKHRETQYF. The chain uses TRBV27 and TRBJ2-5, with D possibly being TRBD1 (5 bases). V gave up 5 bases and J gave up 5 bases, with 12 bases separating them. The CDR3 runs to 13 residues. Per germline, CDR1 MNHEY and CDR2 SMNVEV (reference sequence).

The chain uses TRBV12-3 or TRBV12-4 and TRBJ1-1, with D hard to call. The V end lost 5 bases, the J end lost 10 bases, and 11 bases lay between the germline ends. The CDR3 is made up of 11 amino acids. DNA of the CDR3: TGTGCCAGCAGTGGGCCGGGAGCAGCTTTCTTT. This codes for CASSGPGAAFF.

The CDR3 bases are TGTGCCACCAGTGACCTACCTCAGGGCTATGGCTACACCTTC. This gives the protein CATSDLPQGYGYTF. The chain has TRBV24-1 and TRBJ1-2; the D gene is possibly TRBD1 (5 bases). Looked up from germline, CDR1 is KGHDR and CDR2 is SFDVKD. The germline V and J ends were trimmed by 4 bases and 4 bases, with 12 bases remaining between them. The CDR3 length is 14 residues.

The rearrangement uses TRBV7-9 and TRBJ2-5; D possibly corresponds to TRBD2 (5 bases). The CDR3 runs to 15 residues. Trimming cost V 4 bases and J 5 bases, with 17 bases left between them. The germline V gene encodes CDR1 SEHNR and CDR2 FQNEAQ (reference sequence). This CDR3 is CASSSWTGVGETQYF. In nucleotides, the CDR3 is TGTGCCAGCAGCTCCTGGACTGGCGTGGGGGAGACCCAGTACTTC.

As DNA, the CDR3 is TGTGCCAGCAGACCCGACAGCTACGAGCAGTACTTC. Amino acids: CASRPDSYEQYF. The chain uses TRBV2 and TRBJ2-7, with D maybe TRBD1 (5 bases). Trimming pared 6 bases from V and 3 bases from J, leaving 9 bases between. CDR1 is SNHLY and CDR2 is FYNNEI in the germline V gene. The length of the CDR3 is 12 residues.

This chain's CDR3 is CASNRGGPPAPLHF. The CDR3 DNA sequence: TGTGCCAGTAACCGCGGGGGCCCCCCTGCGCCCCTCCACTTT. This rearrangement joins TRBV19 to TRBJ1-6; D might be TRBD1 (6 bases). CDR3 length equals 14 residues. CDR1 and CDR2 from the germline V gene are LNHDA and SQIVND (reference sequence). The V gene lost 7 bases and the J gene lost 13 bases, with 20 bases spanning the gap.

The rearrangement links TRBV27 to TRBJ2-2; no clear D gene. This CDR3 contains 14 residues. V lost 4 bases and J lost 6, with 12 bases in between. Germline loops: CDR1 MNHEY, CDR2 SMNVEV (reference sequence). CDR3: CASSSSSIAGELFF. The CDR3 nucleotides are TGTGCCAGCAGTTCGTCTAGTATAGCCGGGGAGCTGTTTTTT.

The chain recombines TRBV28 with TRBJ2-1, with TRBD2 identical over 7 bases. CDR1 and CDR2 from the germline V gene are MDHEN and SYDVKM. This CDR3 contains 15 residues. With 7 bases clipped from V and 6 bases from J, the junction kept 12 bases outside the gene matches. CDR3 bases: TGTGCCAGCACCCTCCGGGAGGAGTGGGGCAATGAGCAGTTCTTC. Its protein is CASTLREEWGNEQFF.

The gene calls are TRBV5-5 and TRBJ1-6; D gene uncertain. Germline assignment: CDR1 SGHKS and CDR2 YYEKEE (reference sequence). The CDR3 sequence is 14 residues long. With 4 bases removed from V and 10 bases from J, the gap between germline ends came to 15 bases. For the CDR3, the DNA is TGTGCCAGCAGCCCTATCGAGGAGGAATCACCCCTCCACTTT. This translates into CASSPIEEESPLHF.

This clone was recorded once. This chain links TRBV2 with TRBJ1-1; 9 bases map to TRBD1. The germline V gene has CDR1 SNHLY and CDR2 FYNNEI. After removal of 5 bases from V and 11 bases from J, the junction contained 12 bases not matched to a gene. The CDR3 extends over 14 amino acids. CDR3: CASSRPGTGFVAFF. The CDR3 coding sequence is TGTGCCAGCAGTCGTCCCGGGACAGGGTTCGTGGCTTTCTTT.

This clone was seen a single time. The rearrangement uses TRBV10-3 and TRBJ1-1; a weak D match, TRBD1 (5 bases). This CDR3 is built from 14 residues. Germline V CDR1 and CDR2: ENHRY, SYGVKD. The V and J ends lost 0 bases and 1 base respectively, with 6 bases between them. This CDR3 reads CAISESTGNTEAFF. The CDR3 DNA follows: TGTGCCATCAGTGAGTCTACAGGGAACACTGAAGCTTTCTTT.

The chain recombines TRBV9 with TRBJ2-1; 13 nucleotides align to TRBD2. V shed 5 bases, J shed 5 bases, and the junction held 4 bases outside the gene matches. Germline V gene lookup returns CDR1 SGDLS and CDR2 YYNGEE. The CDR3 has 15 amino acids. CDR3 sequence: CASRPGLAGNNEQFF. The CDR3 nucleotides read TGTGCCAGCAGACCGGGACTAGCGGGAAACAATGAGCAGTTCTTC. Full variable domain (remainder filled in from reference TRBV9 and TRBJ2-1): DSGVTQTPKHLITATGQRVTLRCSPRSGDLSVYWYQQSLDQGLQFLIQYYNGEERAKGNILERFSAQQFPDLHSELNLSSLELGDSALYFCASRPGLAGNNEQFFGPGTRLTVL.

This clone occurred once. The rearrangement joins TRBV4-1 to TRBJ2-4; 10 bases align to TRBD2. Germline V gives CDR1 MGHRA, CDR2 YSYEKL. Trimming removed 4 bases from V and 5 bases from J; junction bases left unmatched: 11. This CDR3 is built from 17 residues. CDR3 loop: CASSPKRPSGSENIQYF. CDR3 DNA sequence: TGCGCCAGCAGCCCCAAACGGCCTAGCGGGAGTGAAAACATTCAGTACTTC.

This chain links TRBV5-4 with TRBJ2-7; D gene ambiguous. Trimming stripped 5 bases from V and 0 bases from J, with 12 bases between. Germline V gene sequence: CDR1 SGHNT, CDR2 YYREEE (reference sequence). This CDR3 has 14 amino acids. The chain's CDR3 is CASSPSSYSYEQYF. Here the CDR3 DNA reads TGTGCCAGCAGTCCCTCCTCCTACTCCTACGAGCAGTACTTC. The whole variable domain, remainder taken from reference TRBV5-4 and TRBJ2-7, is ETGVTQSPTHLIKTRGQQVTLRCSSQSGHNTVSWYQQALGQGPQFIFQYYREEENGRGNFPPRFSGLQFPNYSSELNVNALELDDSALYLCASSPSSYSYEQYFGPGTRLTVT.

The sample holds a few counts of this clone. This chain uses TRBV29-1 with TRBJ2-1; TRBD2 might be the D (6 bases). Germline CDR1 is SQVTM and CDR2 is ANQGSEA. This CDR3 is 14 amino acids long. The V gene lost 4 bases and the J gene lost 3 bases, with 13 bases spanning the gap. The CDR3 nucleotides read TGCAGCGTTGTGGGCGGGGAATTCTACAATGAGCAGTTCTTC. Protein product: CSVVGGEFYNEQFF.

The gene calls are TRBV19 and TRBJ1-1; 8 bases align to TRBD1. Germline V CDR1 and CDR2: LNHDA, SQIVND (reference sequence). The CDR3 spans 15 residues. The V and J ends lost 6 bases and 1 base, in that order; junction bases with no gene match: 7. The CDR3 spells CASRLTGTGNTEAFF. The CDR3 DNA is TGTGCCAGTAGACTAACCGGGACAGGGAACACTGAAGCTTTCTTT.

V usage is TRBV30 and J usage is TRBJ1-4; 7 bases agree with TRBD1. CDR1 and CDR2 from the germline V gene are GTSNPN and SVGIG (reference sequence). The CDR3 contains 13 residues. V lost 1 base to trimming and J lost 8 bases; unmatched junction nucleotides: 4. CDR3: CAWSGQGLEKLFF. The CDR3 DNA sequence: TGTGCCTGGAGTGGACAGGGTTTGGAAAAACTGTTTTTT.

The gene calls are TRBV25-1 and TRBJ2-5; possibly TRBD1 for D (7 bases). CDR1 is MGHDK, CDR2 SYGVNS, per germline. Trimming stripped 8 bases from V and 4 bases from J, with 23 bases between. This CDR3 region has 16 residues. The CDR3 loop reads CASQPKPGQGGETQYF. For the CDR3, the DNA is TGTGCCAGCCAACCCAAGCCCGGTCAGGGGGGAGAGACCCAGTACTTC.

This clone was found once. The chain recombines TRBV5-5 with TRBJ2-1; TRBD1 agrees at 11 bases. The V and J ends lost 7 bases and 7 bases, in that order; junction bases with no gene match: 10. The CDR3 is 15 residues long. The germline gives CDR1 SGHKS, CDR2 YYEKEE (reference sequence). DNA of the CDR3: TGTGCCAGCTTAATAGGGACAGGGGGTGGGAATGAGCAGTTCTTC. This sequence encodes CASLIGTGGGNEQFF.

This chain connects TRBV15 to TRBJ2-3, with D maybe TRBD2 (7 bases). Trimming took off 5 bases at V and 4 bases at J, with 16 bases between the two ends. The CDR3 runs to 15 residues. Germline CDR1 and CDR2: LNHNV and YYDKDF (reference sequence). The CDR3 bases are TGTGCCACCAGCGGGGGGGAGGGGGAGGCAGATACGCAGTATTTT. Its protein is CATSGGEGEADTQYF. The entire variable domain, with the rest obtained from reference TRBV15 and TRBJ2-3, is as follows: DAMVIQNPRYQVTQFGKPVTLSCSQTLNHNVMYWYQQKSSQAPKLLFHYYDKDFNNEADTPDNFQSRRPNTSFCFLDIRSPGLGDTAMYLCATSGGEGEADTQYFGPGTRLTVL.

This chain joins TRBV4-2 and TRBJ1-5; D may be TRBD1 (6 bases). The CDR3 consists of 15 residues. Trimming pared 4 bases from V and 7 bases from J, leaving 17 bases between. Germline loops: CDR1 LGHNA, CDR2 YNFKEQ. In DNA, the CDR3 is TGTGCCAGCAGCCGAGATTTACAGGGCCGCCAGCCCCAGCATTTT. It translates to CASSRDLQGRQPQHF.